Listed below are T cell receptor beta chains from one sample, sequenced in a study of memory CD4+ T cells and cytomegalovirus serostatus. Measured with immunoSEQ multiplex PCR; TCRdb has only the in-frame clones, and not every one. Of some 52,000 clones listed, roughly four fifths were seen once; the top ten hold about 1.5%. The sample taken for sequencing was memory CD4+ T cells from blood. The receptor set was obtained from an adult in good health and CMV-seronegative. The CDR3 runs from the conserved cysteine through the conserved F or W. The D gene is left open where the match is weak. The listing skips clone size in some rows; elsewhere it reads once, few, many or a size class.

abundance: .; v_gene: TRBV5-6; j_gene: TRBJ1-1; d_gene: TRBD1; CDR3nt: TGTGCCAGCAGCTTGGCCTGGGACAGAGCAACTGAAGCTTTCTTT; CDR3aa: CASSLAWDRATEAFF
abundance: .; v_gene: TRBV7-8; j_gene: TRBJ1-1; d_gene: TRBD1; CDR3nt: TGTGCCAGCAGCTGGGCAGGGGGGGAGACTGAAGCTTTCTTT; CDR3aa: CASSWAGGETEAFF
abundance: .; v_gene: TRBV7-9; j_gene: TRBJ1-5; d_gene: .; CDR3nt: TGTGCCAGCAGCTTAGACGATCAGCCCCAGCATTTT; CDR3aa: CASSLDDQPQHF
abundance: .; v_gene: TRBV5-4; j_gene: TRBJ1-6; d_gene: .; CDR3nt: TGTGCCAGCAGCACAAGGGGGGGGCAGGTTTCACCCCTCCACTTT; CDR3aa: CASSTRGGQVSPLHF
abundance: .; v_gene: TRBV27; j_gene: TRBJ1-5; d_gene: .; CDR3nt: TGTGCCAGCAGTAGGGGTCGGGGAGCGATTCAGCCCCAGCATTTT; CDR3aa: CASSRGRGAIQPQHF
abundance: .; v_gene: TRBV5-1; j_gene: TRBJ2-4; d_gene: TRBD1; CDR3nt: TGCGCCAGCAGCAGGGCAGGGGGTGTAGACATTCAGTACTTC; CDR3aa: CASSRAGGVDIQYF
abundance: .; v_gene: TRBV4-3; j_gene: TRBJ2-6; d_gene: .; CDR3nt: TGCGCCAGCAGCCAAGATTCGGGACCCCCTGGGGCCAACGTCCTGACTTTC; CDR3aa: CASSQDSGPPGANVLTF
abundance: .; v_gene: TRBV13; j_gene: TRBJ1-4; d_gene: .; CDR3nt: TGTGCCAGCAGCGAAGAACAACCGGGGGCGGGGGAAAAACTGTTTTTT; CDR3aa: CASSEEQPGAGEKLFF
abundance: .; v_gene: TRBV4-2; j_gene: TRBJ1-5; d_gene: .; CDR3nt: TGTGCCAGCAGCCTCCATAATACAGGGCAGCCCCAGCATTTT; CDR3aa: CASSLHNTGQPQHF
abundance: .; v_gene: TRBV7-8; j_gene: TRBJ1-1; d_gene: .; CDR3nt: TGTGCCAGCAGCTTTGGGGATATGAACACTGAAGCTTTCTTT; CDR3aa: CASSFGDMNTEAFF
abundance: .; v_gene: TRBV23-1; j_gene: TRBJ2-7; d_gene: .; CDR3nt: TGCGCCAGCAGCTTGACGGAAACCCACTCCTACGAGCAGTACTTC; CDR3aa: CASSLTETHSYEQYF
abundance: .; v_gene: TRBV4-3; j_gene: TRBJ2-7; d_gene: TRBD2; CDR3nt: TGCGCCAGCAGCCAAGAAGTAACTAGCGGGATACCTTACGAGCAGTACTTC; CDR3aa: CASSQEVTSGIPYEQYF
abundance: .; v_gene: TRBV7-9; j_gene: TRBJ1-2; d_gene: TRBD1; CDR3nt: TGTGCCAGCACCTTGACAGGGTGGAACTATGGCTACACCTTC; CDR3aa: CASTLTGWNYGYTF
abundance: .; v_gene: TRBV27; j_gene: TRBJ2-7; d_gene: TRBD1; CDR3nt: TGTGCCAGCAGTTTACGCGCCCTCGGTGAGGGGGCATGGGAGCAGTACTTC; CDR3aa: CASSLRALGEGAWEQYF
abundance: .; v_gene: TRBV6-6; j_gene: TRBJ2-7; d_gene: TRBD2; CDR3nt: TGTGCCAGCAGTTACTCTGCGGGAGGGCCCTACGAGCAGTACTTC; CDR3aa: CASSYSAGGPYEQYF
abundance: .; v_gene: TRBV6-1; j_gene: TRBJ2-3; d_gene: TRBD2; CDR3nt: TGTGCCAGCAGGTCTAGCGGCCCCGTCACAGATACGCAGTATTTT; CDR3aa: CASRSSGPVTDTQYF
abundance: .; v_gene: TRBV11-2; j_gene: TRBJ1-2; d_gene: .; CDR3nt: TGTGCCAGCAGCTTAGAGTTAGCTAGGGACTATGGCTACACCTTC; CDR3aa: CASSLELARDYGYTF
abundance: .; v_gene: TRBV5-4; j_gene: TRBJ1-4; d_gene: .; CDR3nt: TGTGCCAGCACAAGACGGGAGGGGGGCGGAAAACTGTTTTTT; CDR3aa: CASTRREGGGKLFF
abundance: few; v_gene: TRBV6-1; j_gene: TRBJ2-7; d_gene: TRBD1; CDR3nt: TGTGCCAGCAGTGAAGTGGGGACAGGGGACTCCTACGAGCAGTACTTC; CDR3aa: CASSEVGTGDSYEQYF
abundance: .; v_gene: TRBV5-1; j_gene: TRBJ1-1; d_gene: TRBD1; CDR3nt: TGCGCCAGCAGCTTGACCCCGAAGACAGGGGGGACTGAAGCTTTCTTT; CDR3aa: CASSLTPKTGGTEAFF
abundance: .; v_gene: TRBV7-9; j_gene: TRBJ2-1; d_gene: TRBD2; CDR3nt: TGTGCCAGCAGCTCCCAGGGGACTAGCGGGAGTCAGTTCTTC; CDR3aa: CASSSQGTSGSQFF
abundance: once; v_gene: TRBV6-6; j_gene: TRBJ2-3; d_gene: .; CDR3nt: TGTGCCAGCAGTCTCCTCCGGGGCCAAGGTACGCAGTATTTT; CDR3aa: CASSLLRGQGTQYF
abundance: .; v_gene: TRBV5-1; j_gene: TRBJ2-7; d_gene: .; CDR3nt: TGCGCCAGCAGCGTGTGGGGTAAGAATTACGAGCAGTACTTC; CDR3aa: CASSVWGKNYEQYF
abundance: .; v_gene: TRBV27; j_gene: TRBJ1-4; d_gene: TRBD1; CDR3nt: TGTGCCAGCAGTCCCGGGACAGGGGGAAATGAAAAACTGTTTTTT; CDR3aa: CASSPGTGGNEKLFF
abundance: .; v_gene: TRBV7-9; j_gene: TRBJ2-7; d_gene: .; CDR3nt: TGTGCCAGCAGCTTAGGCCCGGGGGCGAAGCAGTACTTC; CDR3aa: CASSLGPGAKQYF
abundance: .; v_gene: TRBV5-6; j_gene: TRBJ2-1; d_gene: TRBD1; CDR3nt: TGTGCCAGCAGCCGGATGGACAGGGTTTTCAATGAGCAGTTCTTC; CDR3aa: CASSRMDRVFNEQFF
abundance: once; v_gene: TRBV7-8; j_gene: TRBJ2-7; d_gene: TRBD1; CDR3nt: TGTGCCAGCAGCCGACAGGGGCGAAAAGAGCAGTACTTC; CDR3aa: CASSRQGRKEQYF
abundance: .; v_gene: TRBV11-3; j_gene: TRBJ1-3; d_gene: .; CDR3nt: TGTGCCAGCAGCGAGGGCCCTGGAAACACCATATATTTT; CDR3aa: CASSEGPGNTIYF
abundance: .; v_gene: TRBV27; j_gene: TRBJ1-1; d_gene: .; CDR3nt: TGTGCCAGCAGTTTACTAGGACAGTGCAGAAGTGGAGCTTTCTTT; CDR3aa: CASSLLGQCRSGAFF
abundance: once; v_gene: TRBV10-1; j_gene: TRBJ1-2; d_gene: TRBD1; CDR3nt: TGCGCCAGCACGGCGGACAGGGTTTATGGCTACACCTTC; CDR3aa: CASTADRVYGYTF
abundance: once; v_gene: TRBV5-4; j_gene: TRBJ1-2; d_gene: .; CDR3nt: TGTGCCAGCAGCCACGGTGGGGCAGGGTACGACTATGGCTACACCTTC; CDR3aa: CASSHGGAGYDYGYTF
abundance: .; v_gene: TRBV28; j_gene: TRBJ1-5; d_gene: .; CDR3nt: TGTGCCAGCGCTGAGCTCTCCTTAAATCAGCCCCAGCATTTT; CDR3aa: CASAELSLNQPQHF
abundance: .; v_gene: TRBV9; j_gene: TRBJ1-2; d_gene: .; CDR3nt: TGTGCCAGCAGCGCCCAAATTGACCCTAGGCTGGGGGGCTACACCTTC; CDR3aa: CASSAQIDPRLGGYTF
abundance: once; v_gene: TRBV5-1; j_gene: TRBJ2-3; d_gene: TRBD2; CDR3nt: TGCGCCAGCAGCTTGGAAGGCTCCCGGGGGGGAGATACGCAGTATTTT; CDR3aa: CASSLEGSRGGDTQYF
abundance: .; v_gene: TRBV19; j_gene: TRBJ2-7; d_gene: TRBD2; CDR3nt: TGTGCCAGTAGAGCTAGCGGTTTTTCCTACGAGCAGTACTTC; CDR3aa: CASRASGFSYEQYF
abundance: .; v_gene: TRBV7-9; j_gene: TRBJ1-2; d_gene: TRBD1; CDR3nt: TGTGCCAGCAGCTCTAGCGGGGTACAGGGGAACTATGGCTACACCTTC; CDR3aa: CASSSSGVQGNYGYTF
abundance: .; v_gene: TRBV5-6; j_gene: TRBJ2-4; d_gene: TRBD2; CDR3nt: TGTGCCAGCAGCGAGAGCGGGGGGAGGGTAAACATTCAGTACTTC; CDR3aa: CASSESGGRVNIQYF
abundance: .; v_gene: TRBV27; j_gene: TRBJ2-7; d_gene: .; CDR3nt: TGTGCCAGCAGTTGGGGAGAGGGGGACTCCTACGAGCAGTACTTC; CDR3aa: CASSWGEGDSYEQYF
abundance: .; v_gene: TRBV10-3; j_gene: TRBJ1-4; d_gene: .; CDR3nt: TGTGCCATCAGTGAGTCGCAGTTTAATGAAAAACTGTTTTTT; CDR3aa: CAISESQFNEKLFF